This is a list of T cell receptor beta chains from one sample in a study of blood T cell repertoires in COVID-19. This table comes from immunoSEQ multiplex PCR, and its TCRdb copy is limited to in-frame clones, with some not included. This table has 140,000 to 150,000 clones, 82% appearing once. Source material: peripheral blood. All receptors come from a human donor with acute or convalescent COVID-19. The donor label of this sample is uncertain. CDR3s include the opening cysteine and the closing phenylalanine or tryptophan. The order of the fields is V gene, J gene, D gene, clone size, CDR3 DNA, CDR3 protein. The D gene is left open where the match is weak. Expanded clones are given a class, and other clones once, few, many or no size at all.

v_call: TRBV11-1
j_call: TRBJ2-7
d_call: -
clone_size: -
cdr3_nt: TGTGCCAGCAGCTTACAGGTTCCCTACGAGCAGTACTTC
cdr3_aa: CASSLQVPYEQYF

v_call: TRBV15
j_call: TRBJ1-3
d_call: -
clone_size: few
cdr3_nt: TGTGCCACCAGCGCCCCAACGGGCTCTGGAAACACCATATATTTT
cdr3_aa: CATSAPTGSGNTIYF

v_call: TRBV11-2
j_call: TRBJ2-5
d_call: TRBD2
clone_size: -
cdr3_nt: TGTGCCAGCAGCTTAGTAGTTCGAGCGGGGGGGCGGGAGACCCAGTACTTC
cdr3_aa: CASSLVVRAGGRETQYF

v_call: TRBV3-1/TRBV3-2
j_call: TRBJ2-7
d_call: TRBD2
clone_size: -
cdr3_nt: TGTGCCAGCAGCCAAGGGGTAGCGGGGGGATACGAGCAGTACTTC
cdr3_aa: CASSQGVAGGYEQYF

v_call: TRBV7-2
j_call: TRBJ1-6
d_call: -
clone_size: -
cdr3_nt: TGTGCCAGCAGCTTAGAGGCGGGGCGGAAGAATTCACCCCTCCACTTT
cdr3_aa: CASSLEAGRKNSPLHF

v_call: TRBV15
j_call: TRBJ1-1
d_call: -
clone_size: -
cdr3_nt: TGTGCCACCAGCGGCCTTCAGGGCCCTGAAGCTTTCTTT
cdr3_aa: CATSGLQGPEAFF

v_call: TRBV5-1
j_call: TRBJ2-3
d_call: TRBD2
clone_size: -
cdr3_nt: TGCGCCAGCTCCTCTAAACTAGCGGTAGATACGCAGTATTTT
cdr3_aa: CASSSKLAVDTQYF

v_call: TRBV5-1
j_call: TRBJ2-3
d_call: TRBD2
clone_size: -
cdr3_nt: TGCGCCAGCAGCTATGGCTCGATAGGGACTATGATTACAGATACGCAGTATTTT
cdr3_aa: CASSYGSIGTMITDTQYF

v_call: TRBV19
j_call: TRBJ2-1
d_call: TRBD2
clone_size: -
cdr3_nt: TGTGCCAGTAGTATAGAGGCAGCGGGGGGTCGGAATGAGCAGTTCTTC
cdr3_aa: CASSIEAAGGRNEQFF

v_call: TRBV4-2
j_call: TRBJ1-5
d_call: -
clone_size: -
cdr3_nt: TGTGCCAGCAGCCAAGTTCGGGGGAGTAATCAGCCCCAGCATTTT
cdr3_aa: CASSQVRGSNQPQHF

v_call: TRBV30
j_call: TRBJ1-5
d_call: TRBD1
clone_size: once
cdr3_nt: TGTGCCTGGAGTATAGGGGGCTCAGGCAATCAGCCCCAGCATTTT
cdr3_aa: CAWSIGGSGNQPQHF

v_call: TRBV19
j_call: TRBJ1-1
d_call: TRBD1
clone_size: -
cdr3_nt: TGTGCCAGCGGGAGACAGGGGATTGTCACTGAAGCTTTCTTT
cdr3_aa: CASGRQGIVTEAFF

v_call: TRBV4-3
j_call: TRBJ2-3
d_call: -
clone_size: -
cdr3_nt: TGCGCCAGCAGCCCCCGGACTCAAGATACGCAGTATTTT
cdr3_aa: CASSPRTQDTQYF

v_call: TRBV4-1
j_call: TRBJ2-7
d_call: TRBD2
clone_size: -
cdr3_nt: TGCGCCAGCAGCCGAGTGGTACTAGCGGGGAACTCCTACGAGCAGTACTTC
cdr3_aa: CASSRVVLAGNSYEQYF

v_call: TRBV7-9
j_call: TRBJ2-3
d_call: -
clone_size: -
cdr3_nt: TGTGCCAGCAGCTTAGTAGTGAAAACAGATACGCAGTATTTT
cdr3_aa: CASSLVVKTDTQYF

v_call: TRBV7-9
j_call: TRBJ1-1
d_call: -
clone_size: -
cdr3_nt: TGTGCCAGCAGCCCAGGGGCACCACCGAACACTGAAGCTTTCTTT
cdr3_aa: CASSPGAPPNTEAFF

v_call: TRBV19
j_call: TRBJ1-4
d_call: TRBD1
clone_size: -
cdr3_nt: TGTGCCAGTAGTCCTTGGACAGGGAAGAATGAAAAACTGTTTTTT
cdr3_aa: CASSPWTGKNEKLFF

v_call: TRBV21-1
j_call: TRBJ2-7
d_call: -
clone_size: -
cdr3_nt: TGTGCCAGCAGCAATCCCCGGGCAGGGCTTCTCTCCTACGAGCAGTACTTC
cdr3_aa: CASSNPRAGLLSYEQYF

v_call: TRBV3-1/TRBV3-2
j_call: TRBJ1-2
d_call: TRBD1
clone_size: -
cdr3_nt: TGTGCCAGCAGCCCACAGCAGGGGGTCTATGGCTACACCTTC
cdr3_aa: CASSPQQGVYGYTF

v_call: TRBV6-1
j_call: TRBJ2-1
d_call: -
clone_size: -
cdr3_nt: TGTGCCAGCAGTGAGTGGACACGCAGTGAGCAGTTCTTC
cdr3_aa: CASSEWTRSEQFF

v_call: TRBV7-9
j_call: TRBJ1-1
d_call: -
clone_size: -
cdr3_nt: TGTGCCAGCAGCTTAATAGTGAACACTGAAGCTTTCTTT
cdr3_aa: CASSLIVNTEAFF

v_call: TRBV15
j_call: TRBJ1-1
d_call: -
clone_size: -
cdr3_nt: TGTGCCACCAGCAGAGACGCGAAAACGAACACTGAAGCTTTCTTT
cdr3_aa: CATSRDAKTNTEAFF